This T cell receptor beta chain stems from a study of T-cell reconstitution after alpha-beta-depleted transplantation in children. This CDR3 has 14 residues. Trimming at V came to 4 bases and at J to 1 base, leaving 2 bases not matched to a gene. Preparation of the TCRbeta library involved a method that used unique molecular identifiers. TCRdb reprocessed the PCR reads with MiXCR, giving one entry per CDR3 protein. The sample shows some 500,000 distinct CDR3 sequences, around a third of them seen only once. This rearrangement joins TRBV12-3 or TRBV12-4 to TRBJ2-5, with 8 bases identical to TRBD1. The sequence derives from a human donor who donated a stem cell graft to a child with aplastic anemia. This material consisted of PBMCs from the stem cell graft donor, taken from the stem cell graft. CDR3 sequence: CASSSGQVQETQYF. The CDR3 region has the DNA TGTGCCAGCAGTTCGGGACAGGTCCAAGAGACCCAGTACTTC.